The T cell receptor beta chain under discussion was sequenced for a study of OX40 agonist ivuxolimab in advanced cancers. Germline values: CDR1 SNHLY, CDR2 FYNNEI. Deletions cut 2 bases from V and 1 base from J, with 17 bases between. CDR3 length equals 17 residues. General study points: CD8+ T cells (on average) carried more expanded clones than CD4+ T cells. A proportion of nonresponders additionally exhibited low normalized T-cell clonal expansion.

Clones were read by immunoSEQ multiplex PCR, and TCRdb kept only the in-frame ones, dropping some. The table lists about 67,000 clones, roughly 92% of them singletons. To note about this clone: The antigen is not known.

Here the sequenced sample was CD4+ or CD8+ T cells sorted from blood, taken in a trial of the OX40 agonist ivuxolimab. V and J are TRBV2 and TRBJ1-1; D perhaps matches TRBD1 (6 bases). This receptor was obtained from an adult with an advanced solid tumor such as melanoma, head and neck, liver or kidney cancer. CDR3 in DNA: TGTGCCAGCAGTGAACAAGCGCCACAGGGAGGGAACACTGAAGCTTTCTTT. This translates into CASSEQAPQGGNTEAFF.